A single sample is the source of the 20 T cell receptor beta chains below, sequenced in a study of beta chain features in type 1 diabetes. No antigen is known for these receptors. Since all of the isolated RNA was reverse transcribed, expressed TCRB transcripts were what got sequenced. Data came from immunoSEQ multiplex PCR; TCRdb stores just in-frame clones and leaves some out. The profile shows more than 300,000 clones, 10% to 15% of them singletons. General study findings and limits: Among patients with Type 1 diabetes, TCRB CDR3s were moderately but significantly shorter in every one of the four CD4+ subsets.

Specimen: naive CD4+ T cells from blood. The receptors shown here come from a woman younger than 35 with type 1 diabetes.

The chain couples TRBV6-6 to TRBJ2-7; D might be TRBD1 (6 bases). Germline V gene data show CDR1 as MNHNY and CDR2 as SVGAGI (reference sequence). There are 14 residues in the CDR3. V lost 3 bases, J lost 2 bases, and 11 bases lay in between. CDR3 sequence reads: CASSYQGRAYEQYF. As DNA, the CDR3 is TGTGCCAGCAGTTATCAGGGGCGAGCCTACGAGCAGTACTTC.

This clone has more than one count but fewer than ten. CDR3 sequence: CASSGSGRAPDTQYF. CDR3 DNA sequence: TGTGCCAGCAGTGGTAGCGGGAGGGCCCCAGATACGCAGTATTTT. The chain combines TRBV28 with TRBJ2-3; 11 nucleotides agree with TRBD2. With 5 bases clipped from V and 4 bases from J, the junction kept 5 bases outside the gene matches. The germline CDR1 and CDR2 sequences are MDHEN and SYDVKM. There are 15 residues in the CDR3.

This clone showed up just a few times. This chain joins TRBV7-2 and TRBJ2-7, with a weak D call TRBD1 (6 bases). Germline CDR1 and CDR2: SGHTA and FQGNSA. The CDR3 spans 14 residues. V dropped 5 bases and J dropped 4 bases, with 15 bases sitting between them. The CDR3 loop is CASSIDRPGYEQYF. CDR3 nucleotides: TGTGCCAGCAGCATCGACAGGCCGGGGTACGAGCAGTACTTC.

The chain recombines TRBV9 with TRBJ2-6; 7 bases match TRBD1. This CDR3 is built from 16 residues. Germline loops: CDR1 SGDLS, CDR2 YYNGEE. V was pared by 3 bases and J by 2 bases, with 5 bases of the junction left unmatched. In DNA, the CDR3 is TGTGCCAGCAGCGGGCAGGGGGTCGCTGGGGCCAACGTCCTGACTTTC. This encodes CASSGQGVAGANVLTF.

This clone occurred a few times. The rearrangement links TRBV5-6 to TRBJ1-2; D is perhaps TRBD1 (6 bases). The germline gives CDR1 SGHDT, CDR2 YYEEEE. Trimming removed 0 bases from V and 3 bases from J, with 12 bases in between. This CDR3 is 15 amino acids long. CDR3 nucleotides: TGTGCCAGCAGCTTGGCCACAGGGAATCACTATGGCTACACCTTC. It is translated as CASSLATGNHYGYTF.

There are a few counts of this clone. The rearrangement joins TRBV14 to TRBJ1-2; the D is unclear. The CDR3 contains 13 residues. Per the germline V gene, CDR1 is SGHDN and CDR2 is FVKESK. Trimming cost V 3 bases and J 4 bases, with 9 bases left between them. The CDR3 is CASSHQNTYGYTF. The CDR3 DNA reads TGTGCCAGCAGCCATCAGAACACCTATGGCTACACCTTC.

This chain joins TRBV7-9 and TRBJ2-2, with TRBD1 as a possible D gene (5 bases). CDR1 and CDR2 from the germline V gene are SEHNR and FQNEAQ (reference sequence). The CDR3 is 15 amino acids. V lost 2 bases and J lost 4, with 11 bases in between. The CDR3 sequence: CASSLRSGSTGELFF. Written as DNA, the CDR3 is TGTGCCAGCAGCTTAAGATCAGGGTCCACCGGGGAGCTGTTTTTT.

The CDR3 region is CASSLDNTGELFF. The CDR3 DNA reads TGTGCCAGCAGCCTAGACAACACCGGGGAGCTGTTTTTT. The genes are TRBV7-3 and TRBJ2-2, with D hard to call. V was trimmed by 5 bases and J by 2 bases, leaving 6 bases between them. This CDR3 is 13 amino acids long. Germline-derived CDR1 and CDR2 are SGHTA and FQGTGA.

The table lists this clone with a few counts. The V and J genes are TRBV5-1 and TRBJ2-7, with 9 bases aligning to TRBD2. J was trimmed by 2 bases and V by 2 bases; bases with no gene match: 5. Per the germline V gene, CDR1 is SGHRS and CDR2 is YFSETQ. The CDR3 sequence is 15 residues long. The CDR3 here is CASSLASGDAYEQYF. CDR3 in DNA: TGCGCCAGCAGCTTAGCTAGCGGGGATGCCTACGAGCAGTACTTC.

The chain carries TRBV10-3 and TRBJ2-3, with D perhaps TRBD2 (6 bases). V was clipped by 8 bases and J by 5 bases, with 8 bases between them. The CDR3 length is 11 residues. From germline, CDR1 is ENHRY and CDR2 SYGVKD. The CDR3 spells CAIAAGDTQYF. Written as DNA, the CDR3 is TGTGCCATCGCAGCGGGAGATACGCAGTATTTT.

This clone was seen only a few times. The junction departs from the called germline gene at one end, perhaps through a read error. The rearrangement uses TRBV6-1 and TRBJ1-6, with a tentative D call TRBD1 (6 bases). Germline V gene lookup returns CDR1 MNHNS and CDR2 SASEGT. The CDR3 spans 17 residues. The CDR3 DNA reads as TGTGCCATCAGTGAGCGCGTGGGGGGGGGCTCTAATTCACCCCTCCACTTT. Encoded protein: CAISERVGGGSNSPLHF.

This chain joins TRBV7-2 and TRBJ1-2; D unresolved. The V end lost 1 base, the J end lost 0 bases, and 6 bases lay between the germline ends. Germline V gene sequence: CDR1 SGHTA, CDR2 FQGNSA. CDR3 length equals 14 residues. DNA of the CDR3: TGTGCCAGCAGCTTAGGGCGGACTAACTATGGCTACACCTTC. It yields the protein CASSLGRTNYGYTF. Complete variable domain (other parts from reference TRBV7-2 and TRBJ1-2): GAGVSQSPSNKVTEKGKDVELRCDPISGHTALYWYRQSLGQGLEFLIYFQGNSAPDKSGLPSDRFSAERTGGSVSTLTIQRTQQEDSAVYLCASSLGRTNYGYTFGSGTRLTVV.

In its sample, this clone was seen a few times. The rearrangement links TRBV20-1 to TRBJ2-2; D remains ambiguous. The germline CDR1 and CDR2 sequences are DFQATT and SNEGSKA (reference sequence). This CDR3 comprises 11 residues. V was trimmed by 0 bases and J by 8 bases, leaving 4 bases between them. CDR3 sequence (DNA): TGCAGTGCTAGAGATCGGGGGGAGCTGTTTTTT. Amino acid sequence: CSARDRGELFF.

This chain connects TRBV30 to TRBJ2-1; no clear D. Trimming took 8 bases from V and 4 from J, leaving 15 bases between them. Germline CDR1 GTSNPN, CDR2 SVGIG (reference sequence). This CDR3 is 13 amino acids long. The CDR3 coding sequence is TGTGCCCATCCGCGAGGCCCATACAATGAGCAGTTCTTC. It translates to CAHPRGPYNEQFF.

This clone was observed a handful of times. The rearrangement joins TRBV30 to TRBJ2-5; D ambiguous. Germline assignment: CDR1 GTSNPN and CDR2 SVGIG (reference sequence). The CDR3 has 11 residues. The V end lost 4 bases, the J end lost 4 bases, and 7 bases lay between the germline ends. CDR3 coding DNA: TGTGCCTGGACGTCGGGAGAGACCCAGTACTTC. Translation gives CAWTSGETQYF.

The chain uses TRBV30 and TRBJ2-3; the D gene is possibly TRBD1 (6 bases). The CDR3 sequence is 19 residues long. The V end lost 5 bases, the J end lost 2 bases, and 29 bases lay between the germline ends. Looked up from germline, CDR1 is GTSNPN and CDR2 is SVGIG (reference sequence). The CDR3 DNA reads TGTGCCTGGGGGTTCGGGCTAGGGGGATACACGACATACACAGATACGCAGTATTTT. Its protein is CAWGFGLGGYTTYTDTQYF.

The chain is built from TRBV11-2 and TRBJ2-1; D gene uncertain. The CDR3 has 13 amino acids. Germline loops: CDR1 SGHAT, CDR2 FQNNGV. V was cut by 5 bases and J by 6 bases, with 11 bases left in between. The CDR3 region is CASSETMINEQFF. In nucleotides, the CDR3 is TGTGCCAGCAGCGAGACAATGATCAATGAGCAGTTCTTC. Supplemented by reference TRBV11-2 and TRBJ2-1, the full variable domain reads EAGVAQSPRYKIIEKRQSVAFWCNPISGHATLYWYQQILGQGPKLLIQFQNNGVVDDSQLPKDRFSAERLKGVDSTLKIQPAKLEDSAVYLCASSETMINEQFFGPGTRLTVL.

This clone showed up just a few times. The rearrangement links TRBV18 to TRBJ1-5; no clear D gene. CDR3 size: 14 residues. Per germline, CDR1 KGHSH and CDR2 LQKENI. V was pared by 2 bases and J by 4 bases, with 9 bases between. The CDR3 protein is CASSPMSRNQPQHF. The DNA of the CDR3 is TGTGCCAGCTCACCAATGAGTAGAAATCAGCCCCAGCATTTT. The full variable domain, in which reference TRBV18 and TRBJ1-5 provide the parts outside the CDR3, is NAGVMQNPRHLVRRRGQEARLRCSPMKGHSHVYWYRQLPEEGLKFMVYLQKENIIDESGMPKERFSAEFPKEGPSILRIQQVVRGDSAAYFCASSPMSRNQPQHFGDGTRLSIL.

This clone was detected only a few times. The chain has TRBV29-1 and TRBJ2-5; the match to TRBD2 covers 9 bases. V trimming: 6 bases; J trimming: 5 bases; junction bases outside the gene matches: 10. CDR3 length: 14 residues. Germline V gene sequence: CDR1 SQVTM, CDR2 ANQGSEA. The CDR3 sequence: CSVETSGGVETQYF. CDR3 bases: TGCAGCGTAGAGACTAGCGGAGGGGTGGAGACCCAGTACTTC.

This clone was seen a handful of times. The CDR3 loop is CASRPRGGNSYEQYF. In DNA form, the CDR3 reads TGTGCCAGCAGACCCAGAGGGGGCAACTCCTACGAGCAGTACTTC. This chain connects TRBV7-2 to TRBJ2-7; 7 positions agree with TRBD1. CDR1 and CDR2 (germline): SGHTA, FQGNSA. This CDR3 contains 15 residues. The ends lost 6 bases at V and 0 bases at J; junction bases unmatched: 8.